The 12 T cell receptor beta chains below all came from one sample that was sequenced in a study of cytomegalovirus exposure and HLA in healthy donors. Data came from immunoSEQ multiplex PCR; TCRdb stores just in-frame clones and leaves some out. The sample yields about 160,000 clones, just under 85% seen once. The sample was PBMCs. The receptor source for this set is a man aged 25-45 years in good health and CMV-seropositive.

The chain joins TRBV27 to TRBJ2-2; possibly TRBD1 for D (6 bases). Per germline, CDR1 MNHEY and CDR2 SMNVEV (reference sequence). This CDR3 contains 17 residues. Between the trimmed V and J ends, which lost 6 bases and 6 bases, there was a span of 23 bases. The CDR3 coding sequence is TGTGCCAGCAGCTGGGAACAGGGAACCCTCCTCTCCGGGGAGCTGTTTTTT. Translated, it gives CASSWEQGTLLSGELFF.

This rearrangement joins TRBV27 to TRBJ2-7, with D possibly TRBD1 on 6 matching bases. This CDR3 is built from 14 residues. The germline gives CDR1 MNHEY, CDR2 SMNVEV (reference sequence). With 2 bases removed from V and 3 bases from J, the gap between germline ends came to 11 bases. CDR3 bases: TGTGCCAGCAGTTTAGTGGCAGGGGTCTACGAGCAGTACTTC. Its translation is CASSLVAGVYEQYF.

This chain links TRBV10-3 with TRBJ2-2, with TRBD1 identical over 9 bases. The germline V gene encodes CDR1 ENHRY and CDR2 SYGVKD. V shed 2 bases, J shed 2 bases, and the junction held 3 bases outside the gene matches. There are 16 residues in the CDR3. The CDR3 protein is CAISEGGQGNTGELFF. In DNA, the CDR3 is TGTGCCATCAGTGAGGGGGGACAGGGAAACACCGGGGAGCTGTTTTTT.

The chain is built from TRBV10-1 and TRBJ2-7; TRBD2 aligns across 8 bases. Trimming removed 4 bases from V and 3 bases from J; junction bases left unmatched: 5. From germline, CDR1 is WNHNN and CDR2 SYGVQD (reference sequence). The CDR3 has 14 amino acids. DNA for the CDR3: TGCGCCAGCAGTGGTACCGGGACTAGCTACGAGCAGTACTTC. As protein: CASSGTGTSYEQYF.

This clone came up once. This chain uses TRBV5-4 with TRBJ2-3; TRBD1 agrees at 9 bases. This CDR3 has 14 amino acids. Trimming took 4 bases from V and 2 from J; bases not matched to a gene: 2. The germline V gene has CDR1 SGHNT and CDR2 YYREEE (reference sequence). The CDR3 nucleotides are TGTGCCAGCAGCCGGACAGGGGCCACAGATACGCAGTATTTT. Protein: CASSRTGATDTQYF.

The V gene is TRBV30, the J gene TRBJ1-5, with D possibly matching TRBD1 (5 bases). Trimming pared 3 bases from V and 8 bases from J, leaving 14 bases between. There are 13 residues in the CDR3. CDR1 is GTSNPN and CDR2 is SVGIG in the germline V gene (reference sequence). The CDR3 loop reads CAWSSGGSEPQHF. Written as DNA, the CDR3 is TGTGCCTGGAGCTCGGGGGGTAGTGAGCCCCAGCATTTT.

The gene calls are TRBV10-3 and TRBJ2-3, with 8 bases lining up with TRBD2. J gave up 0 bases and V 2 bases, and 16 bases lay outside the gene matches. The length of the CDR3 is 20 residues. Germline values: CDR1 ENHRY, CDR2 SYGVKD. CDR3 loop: CAISEPRYAGGHISTDTQYF. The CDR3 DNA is TGTGCCATCAGTGAGCCCCGCTACGCGGGGGGACATATTAGCACAGATACGCAGTATTTT.

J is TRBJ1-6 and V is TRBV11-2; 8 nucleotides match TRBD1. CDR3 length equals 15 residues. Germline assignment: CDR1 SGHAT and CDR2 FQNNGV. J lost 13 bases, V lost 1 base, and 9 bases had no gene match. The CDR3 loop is CASSLGGQGASPLHF. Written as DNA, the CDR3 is TGTGCCAGCAGCTTAGGCGGACAGGGTGCCTCCCCCCTCCACTTT.

The CDR3: CASSSGTRGNEQFF. The CDR3 region has the DNA TGCGCCAGCAGCTCCGGGACTAGGGGGAATGAGCAGTTCTTC. The gene calls are TRBV5-1 and TRBJ2-1; TRBD2 matches at 8 bases. CDR1 is SGHRS, CDR2 YFSETQ, per germline. Trimming cost V 3 bases and J 7 bases; bases outside gene matches: 6. The CDR3 spans 14 residues.

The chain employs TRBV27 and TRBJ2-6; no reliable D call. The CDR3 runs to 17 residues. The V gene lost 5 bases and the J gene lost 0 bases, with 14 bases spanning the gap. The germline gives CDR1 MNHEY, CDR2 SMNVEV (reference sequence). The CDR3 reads CASSIQSSSSGANVLTF. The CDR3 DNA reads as TGTGCCAGCAGTATACAGTCCTCCAGCTCTGGGGCCAACGTCCTGACTTTC.

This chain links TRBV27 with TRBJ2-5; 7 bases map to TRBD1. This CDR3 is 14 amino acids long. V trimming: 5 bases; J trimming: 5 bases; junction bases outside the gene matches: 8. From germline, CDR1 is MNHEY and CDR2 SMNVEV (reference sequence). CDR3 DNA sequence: TGTGCCAGCAGTGGGACAGTTAAAGGGGAGACCCAGTACTTC. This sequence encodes CASSGTVKGETQYF.

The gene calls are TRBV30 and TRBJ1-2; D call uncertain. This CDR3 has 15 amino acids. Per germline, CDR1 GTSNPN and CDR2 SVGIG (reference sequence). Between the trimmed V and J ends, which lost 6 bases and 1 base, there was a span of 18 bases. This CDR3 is CACVAMERNNYGYTF. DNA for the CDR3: TGTGCCTGCGTCGCGATGGAGAGAAATAACTATGGCTACACCTTC.